A single sample is the source of the 29 T cell receptor beta chains below, sequenced in a study of cytomegalovirus exposure and HLA in healthy donors. Both 60 Vbeta primers and 13 Jbeta primers went into the PCR. Assay: immunoSEQ multiplex PCR; the TCRdb copy retains only in-frame clones and omits some. The sample includes approximately 140,000 clones, around three quarters of them seen just once. Sequenced input: PBMCs. These TCRs come from a man in his forties in good health and CMV-seropositive.

The CDR3 DNA is TGTGCCAGCAAGAGCGGGAGGGTAAACGAGCAGTACTTC. Translating it yields CASKSGRVNEQYF. The gene calls are TRBV2 and TRBJ2-7; 10 bases fit TRBD2. CDR1 is SNHLY and CDR2 is FYNNEI in the germline V gene. The V and J ends lost 7 bases and 5 bases, in that order; junction bases with no gene match: 5. CDR3 length equals 13 residues. Combining the CDR3 with reference TRBV2 and TRBJ2-7 gives the whole variable domain EPEVTQTPSHQVTQMGQEVILRCVPISNHLYFYWYRQILGQKVEFLVSFYNNEISEKSEIFDDQFSVERPDGSNFTLKIRSTKLEDSAMYFCASKSGRVNEQYFGPGTRLTVT.

This clone appeared a single time. The rearrangement joins TRBV6-4 to TRBJ1-2; 7 bases are shared with TRBD1. Unmatched junction bases numbered 9, after V lost 3 bases and J lost 2 bases. This CDR3 contains 16 residues. From germline, CDR1 is MRHNA and CDR2 SNTAGT. This CDR3 is CASSESPTGKNYGYTF. The CDR3 bases are TGTGCCAGCAGTGAATCCCCGACAGGGAAAAACTATGGCTACACCTTC.

V gene TRBV28 combines with J gene TRBJ2-2, with 7 positions matching TRBD1. This CDR3 is built from 16 residues. Germline V CDR1 and CDR2: MDHEN, SYDVKM. V trimming: 6 bases; J trimming: 2 bases; junction bases outside the gene matches: 9. DNA for the CDR3: TGTGCCAGCAGACCTGAGGGACAGAGCAACACCGGGGAGCTGTTTTTT. Translated: CASRPEGQSNTGELFF. The complete variable domain, with remaining parts taken from reference TRBV28 and TRBJ2-2, reads DVKVTQSSRYLVKRTGEKVFLECVQDMDHENMFWYRQDPGLGLRLIYFSYDVKMKEKGDIPEGYSVSREKKERFSLILESASTNQTSMYLCASRPEGQSNTGELFFGEGSRLTVL.

The chain uses TRBV7-3 and TRBJ2-2; D perhaps matches TRBD1 (5 bases). The CDR3 sequence is 16 residues long. Trimming left V 5 bases short and J 1 base short, with 14 bases between. Germline assignment: CDR1 SGHTA and CDR2 FQGTGA. The CDR3 bases are TGTGCCAGCAGCGCTTTGGGGCAGGGGAACACCGGGGAGCTGTTTTTT. This sequence encodes CASSALGQGNTGELFF.

By its share, this clone is medium-sized. The sample holds other DNA sequences that translate to the same CDR3. V gene TRBV27 combines with J gene TRBJ2-7; TRBD1 matches at 7 bases. Trimming at V came to 5 bases and at J to 1 base, leaving 5 bases not matched to a gene. This CDR3 has 14 amino acids. CDR1 and CDR2 from the germline V gene are MNHEY and SMNVEV (reference sequence). The CDR3 DNA sequence: TGTGCCAGCAGTCGGGACAGAAATTCCTACGAGCAGTACTTC. Its protein is CASSRDRNSYEQYF.

This clone was counted once. The V call is TRBV18, the J call TRBJ2-3; D perhaps matches TRBD2 (5 bases). Trimming took off 6 bases at V and 2 bases at J, with 9 bases between the two ends. Germline lookup yields CDR1 KGHSH and CDR2 LQKENI. This CDR3 has 13 residues. The CDR3, as DNA: TGTGCCAGCTCGACGGGAACCACAGATACGCAGTATTTT. This codes for CASSTGTTDTQYF.

The J gene is TRBJ1-1, the V gene TRBV5-1; D is possibly TRBD1 (6 bases). V gave up 8 bases and J gave up 1 base, with 18 bases separating them. CDR3 size: 15 residues. From germline, CDR1 is SGHRS and CDR2 YFSETQ. CDR3 in DNA: TGCGCCAGTTGGACAGATGTGGGCCGGAACACTGAAGCTTTCTTT. Protein product: CASWTDVGRNTEAFF.

The chain carries TRBV7-2 and TRBJ1-1, with D unclear. The CDR3 runs 15 residues. V dropped 3 bases and J dropped 3 bases, with 14 bases sitting between them. CDR1 is SGHTA and CDR2 is FQGNSA in the germline V gene. The CDR3 here is CASSFTPLGDTEAFF. CDR3 in DNA: TGTGCCAGCAGCTTTACTCCGCTCGGGGACACTGAAGCTTTCTTT.

The CDR3 region is CASSSQGQINEKLFF. The CDR3, as DNA: TGCGCCAGCAGCTCTCAGGGACAGATTAATGAAAAACTGTTTTTT. The genes are TRBV5-1 and TRBJ1-4; 7 positions agree with TRBD1. J was trimmed by 4 bases and V by 3 bases; bases with no gene match: 6. CDR3 length equals 15 residues. Germline V gene lookup returns CDR1 SGHRS and CDR2 YFSETQ.

The chain recombines TRBV5-5 with TRBJ2-3; D may be TRBD2 (5 bases). The germline V and J ends were trimmed by 4 bases and 0 bases, with 12 bases remaining between them. The germline gives CDR1 SGHKS, CDR2 YYEKEE (reference sequence). This CDR3 has 15 residues. The CDR3 is CASSLPRESTDTQYF. In DNA, the CDR3 is TGTGCCAGCAGCCTACCAAGGGAGAGCACAGATACGCAGTATTTT.

This clone showed up just once. The genes are TRBV7-7 and TRBJ2-1; D might be TRBD2 (5 bases). The CDR3 totals 16 residues. Trimming took 1 base from V and 3 from J, leaving 13 bases between them. Per germline, CDR1 SSHAT and CDR2 FNYEAQ (reference sequence). CDR3 amino acids: CASSLVAPDYYNEQFF. CDR3 coding DNA: TGTGCCAGCAGCTTAGTGGCCCCAGACTACTACAATGAGCAGTTCTTC.

CDR3 bases: TGTGCCATCAGTGAGACCCGGACTCTCCAAGAGACCCAGTACTTC. It translates to CAISETRTLQETQYF. This chain joins TRBV10-3 and TRBJ2-5, with D perhaps TRBD2 (5 bases). With 2 bases removed from V and 1 base from J, the gap between germline ends came to 11 bases. Per germline, CDR1 ENHRY and CDR2 SYGVKD. This CDR3 spans 15 amino acids.

The rearrangement links TRBV11-2 to TRBJ2-1; the D gene is possibly TRBD2 (6 bases). The germline V and J ends were trimmed by 5 bases and 3 bases, with 20 bases remaining between them. In germline, CDR1 is SGHAT, CDR2 FQNNGV. There are 17 residues in the CDR3. The CDR3 DNA follows: TGTGCCAGCAGCGCGTCTAGCGAACCCTACCACTACAATGAGCAGTTCTTC. Amino acids: CASSASSEPYHYNEQFF.

This clone appeared a few times. At one end the junction does not follow the germline gene, possibly because of a read error. The rearrangement uses TRBV7-9 and TRBJ1-1; 7 bases map to TRBD1. Germline CDR1 and CDR2: SEHNR and FQNEAQ (reference sequence). The CDR3 sequence is 13 residues long. The CDR3 sequence: CSSTLQGNTEAFF. CDR3 DNA: TGTTCCAGCACCCTACAGGGGAATACTGAAGCTTTCTTT.

V is TRBV23-1 and J is TRBJ2-4; 7 bases align to TRBD1. TRBV23-1 is an ORF, and what it does is uncertain. This CDR3 has 18 amino acids. V trimming: 3 bases; J trimming: 1 base; junction bases outside the gene matches: 12. The CDR3 here is CASSQTGRPNQAKNIQYF. CDR3 DNA sequence: TGCGCCAGCAGTCAGACAGGGAGACCTAATCAGGCCAAAAACATTCAGTACTTC.

A single count supports this clone. Sequence at one end of the junction differs from germline and may be a read error. In nucleotides, the CDR3 is TGTACCAGCAGCATACTATCCTTAGACAGGGACTATGGCTACACCTTC. It is translated as CTSSILSLDRDYGYTF. V and J are TRBV5-4 and TRBJ1-2, with 7 bases fitting TRBD1. Germline-derived CDR1 and CDR2 are SGHNT and YYREEE (reference sequence). There are 16 residues in the CDR3.

This rearrangement joins TRBV5-1 to TRBJ2-7; a possible D gene is TRBD1 (6 bases). V shed 2 bases and J shed 3 bases, with 15 bases lying between them. The CDR3 is 15 amino acids. Looked up from germline, CDR1 is SGHRS and CDR2 is YFSETQ. CDR3 amino acids: CASSFRRDTSYEQYF. The CDR3 DNA reads as TGCGCCAGCAGCTTCCGCCGGGACACAAGCTACGAGCAGTACTTC. Combining the CDR3 with reference TRBV5-1 and TRBJ2-7 gives the whole variable domain KAGVTQTPRYLIKTRGQQVTLSCSPISGHRSVSWYQQTPGQGLQFLFEYFSETQRNKGNFPGRFSGRQFSNSRSEMNVSTLELGDSALYLCASSFRRDTSYEQYFGPGTRLTVT.

This rearrangement joins TRBV27 to TRBJ1-2; 7 positions agree with TRBD1. The length of the CDR3 is 16 residues. Trimming at V came to 1 base and at J to 8 bases, leaving 13 bases not matched to a gene. The germline gives CDR1 MNHEY, CDR2 SMNVEV (reference sequence). CDR3 nucleotide sequence: TGTGCCAGCAGTTTATTGGGGACAGCCTCTTCGGGCGGCTACACCTTC. As protein: CASSLLGTASSGGYTF.

As for this clone: Other DNA sequences from this sample encode an identical CDR3 as well. This rearrangement joins TRBV5-8 to TRBJ2-5; 9 bases line up with TRBD1. The CDR3 runs to 14 residues. Germline V lookup: CDR1 SGHTS, CDR2 YDEGEE. J gave up 5 bases and V 4 bases, and 6 bases lay outside the gene matches. As DNA, the CDR3 is TGTGCCAGCAGCGGCCGGGACAGGGAGGAGACCCAGTACTTC. This encodes CASSGRDREETQYF. Full variable domain (remainder filled in from reference TRBV5-8 and TRBJ2-5): EAGVTQSPTHLIKTRGQQATLRCSPISGHTSVYWYQQALGLGLQFLLWYDEGEERNRGNFPPRFSGRQFPNYSSELNVNALELEDSALYLCASSGRDREETQYFGPGTRLLVL.

This rearrangement joins TRBV29-1 to TRBJ1-2, with D possibly matching TRBD1 (5 bases). CDR3 length: 12 amino acids. Germline V gene lookup returns CDR1 SQVTM and CDR2 ANQGSEA. V lost 4 bases and J lost 4, with 10 bases in between. This CDR3 is CSVGVGAYGYTF. In DNA form, the CDR3 reads TGCAGCGTTGGGGTAGGGGCCTATGGCTACACCTTC.

The chain uses TRBV7-9 and TRBJ2-1; 11 nucleotides match TRBD1. CDR1 is SEHNR and CDR2 is FQNEAQ in the germline V gene (reference sequence). CDR3 length: 16 residues. V was pared by 3 bases and J by 6 bases, with 7 bases of the junction left unmatched. This CDR3 is CASSFIGTGGGNEQFF. The CDR3, as DNA: TGTGCCAGCAGCTTCATCGGGACAGGGGGAGGCAATGAGCAGTTCTTC. Full variable domain (missing parts from reference TRBV7-9 and TRBJ2-1): DTGVSQNPRHKITKRGQNVTFRCDPISEHNRLYWYRQTLGQGPEFLTYFQNEAQLEKSRLLSDRFSAERPKGSFSTLEIQRTEQGDSAMYLCASSFIGTGGGNEQFFGPGTRLTVL.

This chain connects TRBV30 to TRBJ1-5, with D perhaps matching TRBD1 (6 bases). The V gene lost 1 base and the J gene lost 2 bases, with 15 bases spanning the gap. The germline V gene encodes CDR1 GTSNPN and CDR2 SVGIG (reference sequence). This CDR3 contains 16 residues. This chain's CDR3 is CAWSGTGSLGNQPQHF. CDR3 in DNA: TGTGCCTGGAGTGGTACAGGGTCTTTAGGCAATCAGCCCCAGCATTTT.

V is TRBV5-1 and J is TRBJ1-4; possibly TRBD1 for D (6 bases). V was pared by 0 bases and J by 3 bases, with 9 bases between. The CDR3 consists of 15 residues. Germline CDR1 SGHRS, CDR2 YFSETQ. The CDR3 spells CASSLVQGPNEKLFF. The DNA of the CDR3 is TGCGCCAGCAGCTTGGTTCAGGGGCCTAATGAAAAACTGTTTTTT.

In this sample, this clone turned up once. This rearrangement joins TRBV13 to TRBJ2-5; D remains unclear. The CDR3 loop spans 15 amino acids. In germline, CDR1 is PRHDT, CDR2 FYEKMQ (reference sequence). V lost 1 base and J 2 bases, leaving 11 bases between the germline ends. The CDR3 region has the DNA TGTGCCAGCAGCTTAGCCGGGTCAGAGCAAGAGACCCAGTACTTC. This codes for CASSLAGSEQETQYF. The entire variable domain, with the rest obtained from reference TRBV13 and TRBJ2-5, is as follows: AAGVIQSPRHLIKEKRETATLKCYPIPRHDTVYWYQQGPGQDPQFLISFYEKMQSDKGSIPDRFSAQQFSDYHSELNMSSLELGDSALYFCASSLAGSEQETQYFGPGTRLLVL.

This chain links TRBV4-1 with TRBJ2-7; 8 nucleotides align to TRBD1. Trimming at V came to 0 bases and at J to 7 bases, leaving 14 bases not matched to a gene. CDR1 MGHRA and CDR2 YSYEKL come from the germline V gene. The CDR3 has 17 amino acids. As DNA, the CDR3 is TGCGCCAGCAGCCAAGAGAGCAAGGGACAGGCCCTGGGGGAGCAGTACTTC. Amino acids: CASSQESKGQALGEQYF.

This clone turned up a few times. The V gene is TRBV7-9, the J gene TRBJ1-2; TRBD1 matches 7 bases. Unmatched junction bases numbered 1, after V lost 5 bases and J lost 4 bases. Germline loops: CDR1 SEHNR, CDR2 FQNEAQ (reference sequence). This CDR3 has 12 amino acids. DNA of the CDR3: TGTGCCAGCAGCCGGGACAGCTATGGCTACACCTTC. Translating gives CASSRDSYGYTF. Using reference TRBV7-9 and TRBJ1-2 for the parts outside the CDR3, the full variable domain is DTGVSQNPRHKITKRGQNVTFRCDPISEHNRLYWYRQTLGQGPEFLTYFQNEAQLEKSRLLSDRFSAERPKGSFSTLEIQRTEQGDSAMYLCASSRDSYGYTFGSGTRLTVV.

The sample holds one count of this clone. The rearrangement uses TRBV9 and TRBJ2-1, with 8 bases fitting TRBD2. The germline V gene encodes CDR1 SGDLS and CDR2 YYNGEE. The ends lost 2 bases at V and 9 bases at J; junction bases unmatched: 13. The length of the CDR3 is 16 residues. The CDR3 protein is CASSVSMAGGWGEQFF. In nucleotides, the CDR3 is TGTGCCAGCAGCGTCTCAATGGCGGGAGGATGGGGTGAGCAGTTCTTC.

The genes are TRBV30 and TRBJ1-4; TRBD1 aligns across 7 bases. The length of the CDR3 is 17 residues. The germline gives CDR1 GTSNPN, CDR2 SVGIG (reference sequence). V dropped 2 bases and J dropped 3; count of bases not matched to a gene: 12. The CDR3 protein is CAWSRTPTGVPNEKLFF. The CDR3 coding sequence is TGTGCCTGGAGTCGTACCCCAACAGGGGTACCTAATGAAAAACTGTTTTTT.

The V and J genes are TRBV5-4 and TRBJ1-1; TRBD1 matches 7 bases. CDR3 size: 14 residues. The germline gives CDR1 SGHNT, CDR2 YYREEE (reference sequence). The trim removed 3 bases at V and 3 bases at J, leaving 5 bases unmatched. This chain's CDR3 is CASSSTGRDTEAFF. The CDR3 bases are TGTGCCAGCAGCTCGACAGGGCGGGACACTGAAGCTTTCTTT.